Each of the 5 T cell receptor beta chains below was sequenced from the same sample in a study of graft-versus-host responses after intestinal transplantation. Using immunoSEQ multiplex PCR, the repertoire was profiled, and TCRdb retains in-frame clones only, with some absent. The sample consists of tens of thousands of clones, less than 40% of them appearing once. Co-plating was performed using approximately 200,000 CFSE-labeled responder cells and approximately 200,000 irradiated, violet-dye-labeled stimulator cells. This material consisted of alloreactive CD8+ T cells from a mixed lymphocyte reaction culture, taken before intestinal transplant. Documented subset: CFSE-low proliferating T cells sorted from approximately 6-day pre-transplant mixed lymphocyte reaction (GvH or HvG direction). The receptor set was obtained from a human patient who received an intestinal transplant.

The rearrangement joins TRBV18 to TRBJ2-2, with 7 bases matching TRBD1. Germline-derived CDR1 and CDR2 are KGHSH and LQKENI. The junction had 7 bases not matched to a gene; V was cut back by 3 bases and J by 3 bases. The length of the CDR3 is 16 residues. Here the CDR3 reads CASSPVPGGDTGELFF. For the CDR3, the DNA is TGTGCCAGCTCACCCGTCCCAGGGGGTGACACCGGGGAGCTGTTTTTT.

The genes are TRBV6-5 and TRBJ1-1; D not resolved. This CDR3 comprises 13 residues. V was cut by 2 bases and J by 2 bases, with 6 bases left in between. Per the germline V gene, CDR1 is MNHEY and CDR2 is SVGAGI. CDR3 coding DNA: TGTGCCAGCAGTTACGCAGGAAACACTGAAGCTTTCTTT. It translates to CASSYAGNTEAFF.

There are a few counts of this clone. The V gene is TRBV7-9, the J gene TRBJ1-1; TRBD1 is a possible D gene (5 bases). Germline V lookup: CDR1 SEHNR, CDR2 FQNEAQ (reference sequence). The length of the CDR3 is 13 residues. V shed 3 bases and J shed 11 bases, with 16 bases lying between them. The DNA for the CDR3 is TGTGCCAGCAGCTTGGGACCCCCTTGGGAGGCTTTCTTT. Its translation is CASSLGPPWEAFF.

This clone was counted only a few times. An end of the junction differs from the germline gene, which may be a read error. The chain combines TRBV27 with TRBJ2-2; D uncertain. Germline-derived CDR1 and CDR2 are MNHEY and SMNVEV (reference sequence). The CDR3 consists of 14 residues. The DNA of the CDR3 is TGTGCCAGCAGTCTATCTCAGAGCACCGGGGAGCTGTTTTTT. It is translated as CASSLSQSTGELFF.

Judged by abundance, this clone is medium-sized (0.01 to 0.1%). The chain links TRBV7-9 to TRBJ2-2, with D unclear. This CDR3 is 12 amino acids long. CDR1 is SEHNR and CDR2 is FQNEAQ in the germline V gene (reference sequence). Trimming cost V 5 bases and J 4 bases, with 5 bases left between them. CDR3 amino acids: CASSPFTGELFF. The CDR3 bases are TGTGCCAGCAGCCCCTTCACCGGGGAGCTGTTTTTT.